This T cell receptor (beta chain) was identified in a study of long-term antiretroviral therapy in people with HIV. Study information: The earliest samples came about a decade before the 2015 immediate-ART recommendation.

In the case of this clone: Its specificity is not known.

Runs used v3.0 of the immunoSEQ assay and were done at survey level. The protocol was immunoSEQ multiplex PCR, while the TCRdb copy is restricted to in-frame clones and leaves out a portion. The data show around 22,000 clones, around 83% seen once. The V gene end was trimmed by 0 bases and the J gene end by 3 bases; junction bases not matched to a gene: 1. This CDR3 comprises 15 residues. Germline-derived CDR1 and CDR2 are LGHNA and YSLEER. Findings and limits, study-wide: Dominating the repertoire at all time points were the clones that expanded before ART. CDR3 lengths in HIV samples spanned a narrower range than controls. Post-treatment diversity went higher with ART but stayed below transplant donor controls.

The source is a man aged 18 to 35 with HIV. The material was unsorted PBMCs, obtained 0.1 years before starting antiretroviral therapy. The gene calls are TRBV4-3 and TRBJ2-1, with 8 bases matching TRBD1. The CDR3 DNA follows: TGCGCCAGCAGCCAAGATGGACAGGGCTACAATGAGCAGTTCTTC. Protein product: CASSQDGQGYNEQFF.